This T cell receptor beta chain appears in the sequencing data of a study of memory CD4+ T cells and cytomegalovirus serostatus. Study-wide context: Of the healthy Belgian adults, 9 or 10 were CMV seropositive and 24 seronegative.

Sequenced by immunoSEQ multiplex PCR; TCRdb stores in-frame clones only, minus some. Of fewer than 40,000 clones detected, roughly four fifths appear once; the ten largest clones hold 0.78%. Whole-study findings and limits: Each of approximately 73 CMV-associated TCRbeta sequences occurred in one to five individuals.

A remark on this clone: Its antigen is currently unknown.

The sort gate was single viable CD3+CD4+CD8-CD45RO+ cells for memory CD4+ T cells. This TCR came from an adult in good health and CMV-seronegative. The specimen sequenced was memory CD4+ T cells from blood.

The CDR3 sequence: CASSLVFKNTEAFF. The CDR3 DNA is TGTGCCAGCAGCTTGGTCTTTAAGAACACTGAAGCTTTCTTT. The chain recombines TRBV5-5 with TRBJ1-1; no firm D call. Germline V CDR1 and CDR2: SGHKS, YYEKEE (reference sequence). V lost 0 bases, J lost 1 base, and 7 bases lay in between. This CDR3 region has 14 residues.